This T cell receptor beta chain was identified during a study of shared clonotypes between healthy human individuals. Study outcomes and limitations: Shared clonotypes: approximately 5.3% naive CD4, around 3.5% naive CD8, about 2.5% memory CD4, over 0.3% memory CD8.

As for this clone: What it binds is not known.

Free of recent acute infections or vaccinations, the donors were healthy HIV-negative adults. Profiling relied on immunoSEQ multiplex PCR, and the TCRdb table lists in-frame clones only, not all of them. This sample has roughly 2.2 million clones, with 92% found just once. Germline CDR1 is SGHAT and CDR2 is FQNNGV. The CDR3 is 12 residues long. V gave up 10 bases and J gave up 4 bases, with 11 bases separating them. Material for sequencing was naive CD4+ T cells from PBMCs. The subset denotes: CD45RA+ positively selected. This sequence joins TRBV11-2 and TRBJ2-1, with a tentative D call TRBD1 (6 bases). The sequence was collected from a man younger than 35 in good health. Some clones in this sample may be carry-over from other donors' samples. Written as DNA, the CDR3 is TGTGCCACCGGGACAAATTACAATGAGCAGTTCTTC. Protein sequence: CATGTNYNEQFF.